This T cell receptor beta chain appears in the sequencing data of a study of blood T cell repertoires in COVID-19. Overall study context: Sites in the United States, Italy and Spain provided acute and convalescent COVID-19 samples. PBMCs, B-cell-depleted T cells, or T cells provided the cDNA or gDNA that made up the material.

Authors' methods: Reference gene primer amplification yielded estimated nucleated cell counts. The repertoire was sequenced with immunoSEQ multiplex PCR; TCRdb's copy has only in-frame clones and lacks some. V and J calls and clone size are those listed in that table; D and trimming were worked out from the DNA. The data contain over 80,000 clones, 91% of them seen just once; the ten biggest clones take up 1.8%. Per the germline V gene, CDR1 is SGDLS and CDR2 is YYNGEE. This CDR3 has 14 residues. Trimming at V came to 4 bases and at J to 8 bases, leaving 7 bases not matched to a gene. The rearrangement joins TRBV9 to TRBJ2-1, with 9 bases matching TRBD2. The sequence was collected from a human donor with active COVID-19. The donor label of this sample is uncertain. The source material was peripheral blood. The chain's CDR3 is CASSFSGGRDEQFF. The CDR3 nucleotides are TGTGCCAGCAGCTTTAGCGGGGGAAGGGATGAGCAGTTCTTC.